Presented here are 5 T cell receptor beta chains from one specimen sequenced in a study of early T cells in non-severe SARS-CoV-2 infection (dated by TCRdb to the early 2020s). Library prep was done by 5' RACE. Instrument on record: NextSeq 500. Starting from the raw public reads, TCRdb applied fastp trimming at Q25, assembled clones with MiXCR and retained in-frame beta chains. CDR3 protein sequences are deduplicated, and each keeps its most common genes and DNA. The sample profile shows 60,000 or so distinct CDR3 sequences; about 8.9% of them were found once. The ten largest clones add up to about 16% of the sample. The sequencing sample was made of whole blood. These receptors were collected from an adult who was a healthcare worker with PCR-confirmed SARS-CoV-2 infection or an uninfected control (not recorded which).

This clonotype occurred a few times. The CDR3 here is CSVTARASLNEQFF. CDR3 DNA: TGCAGTGTGACAGCTCGAGCTTCTTTAAATGAGCAGTTCTTC. This chain connects TRBV20-1 to TRBJ2-1, with D perhaps matching TRBD1 (5 bases). The germline V gene encodes CDR1 DFQATT and CDR2 SNEGSKA (reference sequence). The CDR3 consists of 14 residues. V lost 7 bases and J lost 7, with 20 bases in between.

V is TRBV7-2 and J is TRBJ1-1; D is perhaps TRBD1 (5 bases). Germline V CDR1 and CDR2: SGHTA, FQGNSA. Trimming left V 3 bases short and J 4 bases short, with 12 bases between. The CDR3 has 14 residues. Written as DNA, the CDR3 is TGTGCCAGCAGCTTTCAGGGTTGGGGCACTGAAGCTTTCTTT. It encodes CASSFQGWGTEAFF.

This clonotype was picked up a small number of times. This chain joins TRBV24-1 and TRBJ1-4, with 8 bases fitting TRBD1. With 7 bases clipped from V and 8 bases from J, the junction kept 8 bases outside the gene matches. Germline V CDR1 and CDR2: KGHDR, SFDVKD. The CDR3 length is 14 residues. CDR3 amino acids: CATSAGGVGEKLFF. The CDR3, as DNA: TGTGCCACCAGCGCAGGGGGCGTAGGGGAAAAACTGTTTTTT.

The chain employs TRBV7-2 and TRBJ1-4; perhaps TRBD1 as D (6 bases). V lost 3 bases, J lost 3 bases, and 11 bases lay in between. There are 15 residues in the CDR3. Germline values: CDR1 SGHTA, CDR2 FQGNSA. In DNA, the CDR3 is TGTGCCAGCAGCTTTCGGACAGATCCTAATGAAAAACTGTTTTTT. This translates into CASSFRTDPNEKLFF.

This clonotype was detected a few times. The rearrangement links TRBV27 to TRBJ1-6; possible D gene TRBD1, 6 bases. The germline V gene encodes CDR1 MNHEY and CDR2 SMNVEV (reference sequence). Trimming took off 5 bases at V and 7 bases at J, with 21 bases between the two ends. The CDR3 length is 17 residues. The CDR3 coding sequence is TGTGCCAGCAGTCTGATAGGGACACAACGGAGGAATTCACCCCTCCACTTT. Its translation: CASSLIGTQRRNSPLHF.